These T cell receptor beta chains were read from a single sample in a study of T and B cells in COVID-19 patients. From the multiplex PCR reads, TCRdb called clonotypes with MiXCR, one entry per CDR3 protein. In the table there are tens of thousands of distinct CDR3 sequences, 25% to 35% of which are singletons. Sequencing was done on a sample of blood. These receptor sequences come from a human donor who had recovered from COVID-19. CDR3s include the opening cysteine and the closing phenylalanine or tryptophan. The D gene is left open where the match is weak. For some rows the clone size is stated as once, few or many, or as a class when expanded; others skip it.

clone_size: .; j_call: TRBJ2-7; d_call: .; v_call: TRBV11-3; cdr3_nt: TGTGCCAGCAGCTTAACAGCCCAGGAGGCCTACGAGCAGTACTTC; cdr3_aa: CASSLTAQEAYEQYF
clone_size: .; j_call: TRBJ2-2; d_call: .; v_call: TRBV5-6; cdr3_nt: TGTGCCAGCAGCTTGGAAAGGACCGGGGAGCTGTTTTTT; cdr3_aa: CASSLERTGELFF
clone_size: few; j_call: TRBJ2-2; d_call: TRBD2; v_call: TRBV20-1; cdr3_nt: TGCAGTGCTGGGACTAGCGGGAACACCGGGGAGCTGTTTTTT; cdr3_aa: CSAGTSGNTGELFF
clone_size: few; j_call: TRBJ1-2; d_call: .; v_call: TRBV6-1; cdr3_nt: TGTGCCAGCAACTCTGGCAGCCTAGGCTACACCTTC; cdr3_aa: CASNSGSLGYTF
clone_size: few; j_call: TRBJ2-7; d_call: .; v_call: TRBV12-3/TRBV12-4; cdr3_nt: TGTGCCAGCAGTTTAGGACAGGGAGGCGCCTCCGAGCAGTACTTC; cdr3_aa: CASSLGQGGASEQYF
clone_size: .; j_call: TRBJ1-5; d_call: .; v_call: TRBV5-8; cdr3_nt: TGTGCCAGCAGCTTGTGGAGGACAGCCAATCAGCCCCAGCATTTT; cdr3_aa: CASSLWRTANQPQHF
clone_size: many; j_call: TRBJ2-3; d_call: TRBD2; v_call: TRBV15; cdr3_nt: TGTGCCACCAGCAAAAAGAGCGGGGGGTACACAGATACGCAGTATTTT; cdr3_aa: CATSKKSGGYTDTQYF
clone_size: few; j_call: TRBJ1-2; d_call: .; v_call: TRBV10-3; cdr3_nt: TGTGCCATCAGGGCCTTTGGCGATGGCTACACCTTC; cdr3_aa: CAIRAFGDGYTF
clone_size: .; j_call: TRBJ2-7; d_call: TRBD2; v_call: TRBV5-4; cdr3_nt: TGTGCCAGCAGCTTTCCCGAGCGGGGGGGCGTCAACGAGCAGTACTTC; cdr3_aa: CASSFPERGGVNEQYF
clone_size: few; j_call: TRBJ2-7; d_call: TRBD1; v_call: TRBV6-1; cdr3_nt: TGTGCCAGACTGGCACTCACAGGGGGGATGTCCGAGCAGTACTTC; cdr3_aa: CARLALTGGMSEQYF
clone_size: .; j_call: TRBJ1-1; d_call: TRBD1; v_call: TRBV6-5; cdr3_nt: TGTGCCAGCAGTTACACGAACCCGGGACAGGGACGCACTGAAGCTTTCTTT; cdr3_aa: CASSYTNPGQGRTEAFF
clone_size: .; j_call: TRBJ1-2; d_call: .; v_call: TRBV27; cdr3_nt: TGTGCCAGCAGTGAGGGGTTCGGCTACACCTTC; cdr3_aa: CASSEGFGYTF
clone_size: few; j_call: TRBJ2-1; d_call: .; v_call: TRBV12-3/TRBV12-4; cdr3_nt: TGTGCCAGCCAGGGGGGGAATGAGCAGTTCTTC; cdr3_aa: CASQGGNEQFF
clone_size: few; j_call: TRBJ2-2; d_call: .; v_call: TRBV10-3; cdr3_nt: TGTGCCATCAGTGAACCCAGAAACACCGGGGAGCTGTTTTTT; cdr3_aa: CAISEPRNTGELFF
clone_size: many; j_call: TRBJ2-2; d_call: .; v_call: TRBV12-3/TRBV12-4; cdr3_nt: TGTGCCAGCAGTTTAACACGGACCGGGGAGCTGTTTTTT; cdr3_aa: CASSLTRTGELFF
clone_size: .; j_call: TRBJ1-1; d_call: .; v_call: TRBV11-3; cdr3_nt: TGTGCCAGCAGCACCCAATTCGGGAGCACTGAAGCTTTCTTT; cdr3_aa: CASSTQFGSTEAFF
clone_size: .; j_call: TRBJ2-3; d_call: TRBD2; v_call: TRBV5-5; cdr3_nt: TGCGCCAGCAGTAGAGCGGGGGCCAACACAGATACGCAGTATTTT; cdr3_aa: CASSRAGANTDTQYF
clone_size: many; j_call: TRBJ2-3; d_call: TRBD2; v_call: TRBV7-6; cdr3_nt: TGTGCCAGCAGCCTAGCGGCTCGCACAGATACGCAGTATTTT; cdr3_aa: CASSLAARTDTQYF
clone_size: few; j_call: TRBJ2-6; d_call: .; v_call: TRBV5-4; cdr3_nt: TGTGCCAGCAGCTGGGGGGCCTCTGGGGCCAACGTCCTGACTTTC; cdr3_aa: CASSWGASGANVLTF
clone_size: .; j_call: TRBJ2-5; d_call: .; v_call: TRBV30; cdr3_nt: TGTGCCTGGAGTGTACGGGAGACCCAGTACTTC; cdr3_aa: CAWSVRETQYF
clone_size: .; j_call: TRBJ1-1; d_call: TRBD1; v_call: TRBV30; cdr3_nt: TGTGCCTGGAGTGGGACAGGGGGCCCGAACACTGAAGCTTTCTTT; cdr3_aa: CAWSGTGGPNTEAFF
clone_size: few; j_call: TRBJ2-7; d_call: TRBD1; v_call: TRBV11-1; cdr3_nt: TGTGCCAGCAGCCCCTATACAGGGGAAAACTACGAGCAGTACTTC; cdr3_aa: CASSPYTGENYEQYF
clone_size: .; j_call: TRBJ2-5; d_call: .; v_call: TRBV6-1; cdr3_nt: TGTGCCAGCAGTGAAGCGCAGGGGGGCGGGAAGACCCAGTACTTC; cdr3_aa: CASSEAQGGGKTQYF
clone_size: .; j_call: TRBJ2-3; d_call: TRBD1; v_call: TRBV28; cdr3_nt: TGTGCCAGCCGGGACAGAACCACAGGTACGCAGTATTTT; cdr3_aa: CASRDRTTGTQYF
clone_size: .; j_call: TRBJ1-5; d_call: TRBD1; v_call: TRBV20-1; cdr3_nt: TGCAGTGCTAGGATGGACAGGTATAGCAATCAGCCCCAGCATTTT; cdr3_aa: CSARMDRYSNQPQHF
clone_size: many; j_call: TRBJ2-1; d_call: .; v_call: TRBV6-6; cdr3_nt: TGTGCCAGCAGCCCTAGTACAGGGTCCGATGAGCAGTTCTTC; cdr3_aa: CASSPSTGSDEQFF
clone_size: medium-sized; j_call: TRBJ2-2; d_call: TRBD1; v_call: TRBV29-1; cdr3_nt: TGCAGCGTTGAGGCGACAGGGAGAACCGGGGAGCTGTTTTTT; cdr3_aa: CSVEATGRTGELFF
clone_size: many; j_call: TRBJ1-1; d_call: TRBD1; v_call: TRBV11-3; cdr3_nt: TGTGCCAGCAGCACACGGACAGGAGTTGGGACTGAAGCTTTCTTT; cdr3_aa: CASSTRTGVGTEAFF
clone_size: few; j_call: TRBJ2-6; d_call: TRBD1; v_call: TRBV11-3; cdr3_nt: TGTGCCAGCAGCTTAGGGTGGGACAGGGGCTCTGGGGCCAACGTCCTGACTTTC; cdr3_aa: CASSLGWDRGSGANVLTF
clone_size: .; j_call: TRBJ1-2; d_call: .; v_call: TRBV6-1; cdr3_nt: TGTGCCAGCAGTTACTCAGCGGGCCTGAATGGCTACACCTTC; cdr3_aa: CASSYSAGLNGYTF
clone_size: .; j_call: TRBJ2-2; d_call: .; v_call: TRBV5-1; cdr3_nt: TGCGCCAGCAGCTCTGAAGGACCCTCCGGGGAGCTGTTTTTT; cdr3_aa: CASSSEGPSGELFF
clone_size: few; j_call: TRBJ2-7; d_call: .; v_call: TRBV7-2; cdr3_nt: TGTGCCAGCAGAGGGGTCTACGAGCAGTACTTC; cdr3_aa: CASRGVYEQYF
clone_size: .; j_call: TRBJ1-3; d_call: .; v_call: TRBV27; cdr3_nt: TGTGCCAGCAGTAGTAGACAGGTGCCCTCTGGAAACACCATATATTTT; cdr3_aa: CASSSRQVPSGNTIYF
clone_size: medium-sized; j_call: TRBJ2-1; d_call: TRBD1; v_call: TRBV6-5; cdr3_nt: TGTGCCAGCAGTTACGACAGGGCCGGTGAGCAGTTCTTC; cdr3_aa: CASSYDRAGEQFF
clone_size: medium-sized; j_call: TRBJ2-1; d_call: .; v_call: TRBV5-5; cdr3_nt: TGTGCCAGCAGCTTGGTGGGAGGCGATGAGCAGTTCTTC; cdr3_aa: CASSLVGGDEQFF
clone_size: few; j_call: TRBJ1-1; d_call: TRBD1; v_call: TRBV19; cdr3_nt: TGTGCCAGTAGAGGACAGGGGGACACTGAAGCTTTCTTT; cdr3_aa: CASRGQGDTEAFF
clone_size: few; j_call: TRBJ1-2; d_call: TRBD1; v_call: TRBV18; cdr3_nt: TGTGCCAGCTCGTCCGGGACAGGGGACTATGGCTACACCTTC; cdr3_aa: CASSSGTGDYGYTF
clone_size: .; j_call: TRBJ2-1; d_call: TRBD2; v_call: TRBV19; cdr3_nt: TGTGCCAGTCGGAGCGGGGGGGAAGAGCAGTTCTTC; cdr3_aa: CASRSGGEEQFF
clone_size: .; j_call: TRBJ1-5; d_call: TRBD1; v_call: TRBV6-4; cdr3_nt: TGTGCCAGCAGTGATGATAGGACAGGGAATCAGCCCCAGCATTTT; cdr3_aa: CASSDDRTGNQPQHF
clone_size: .; j_call: TRBJ2-7; d_call: .; v_call: TRBV5-1; cdr3_nt: TGCGCCAGCAGCCCCCCATTACGGAACGAGCAGTACTTC; cdr3_aa: CASSPPLRNEQYF
clone_size: medium-sized; j_call: TRBJ1-2; d_call: .; v_call: TRBV19; cdr3_nt: TGTGCCAGTAGTATCGCGAGGGGGGCCGCGGCTAACTATGGCTACACCTTC; cdr3_aa: CASSIARGAAANYGYTF
clone_size: .; j_call: TRBJ1-5; d_call: TRBD1; v_call: TRBV19; cdr3_nt: TGTGCCAGTAGTATCCCGGGACAGGGGAATCAGCCCCAGCATTTT; cdr3_aa: CASSIPGQGNQPQHF
clone_size: .; j_call: TRBJ2-7; d_call: TRBD1; v_call: TRBV27; cdr3_nt: TGTGCCAGCAGTTTATTGCCCGGGACAGGGGCCTACGAGCAGTACTTC; cdr3_aa: CASSLLPGTGAYEQYF
clone_size: few; j_call: TRBJ2-7; d_call: TRBD2; v_call: TRBV6-6; cdr3_nt: TGTGCCAGCAGTCGCGGGGGGGCTTTTTTGGACGAGCAGTACTTC; cdr3_aa: CASSRGGAFLDEQYF
clone_size: .; j_call: TRBJ1-4; d_call: TRBD1; v_call: TRBV20-1; cdr3_nt: TGCAGTGTTGGGACAGGGCGTGAAAAACTGTTTTTT; cdr3_aa: CSVGTGREKLFF
clone_size: .; j_call: TRBJ2-5; d_call: .; v_call: TRBV10-1; cdr3_nt: TGCGCCAGCACAAGGGGTCTCGGGGAGACCCAGTACTTC; cdr3_aa: CASTRGLGETQYF
clone_size: .; j_call: TRBJ2-1; d_call: TRBD1; v_call: TRBV29-1; cdr3_nt: TGCAGCGTTGAGGGACAGGGTTGGGATGAGCAGTTCTTC; cdr3_aa: CSVEGQGWDEQFF
clone_size: many; j_call: TRBJ1-6; d_call: .; v_call: TRBV19; cdr3_nt: TGTGCCAGTCAAGTATCTGGGCCCGGGAATTCACCCCTCCACTTT; cdr3_aa: CASQVSGPGNSPLHF
clone_size: few; j_call: TRBJ1-1; d_call: .; v_call: TRBV19; cdr3_nt: TGTGCCAGTAGTATGGGCAGAGAAGCTTTCTTT; cdr3_aa: CASSMGREAFF
clone_size: few; j_call: TRBJ1-1; d_call: .; v_call: TRBV30; cdr3_nt: TGTGCCTGGAGTCTGGGTAGGAACACTGAAGCTTTCTTT; cdr3_aa: CAWSLGRNTEAFF
clone_size: .; j_call: TRBJ2-7; d_call: .; v_call: TRBV21-1; cdr3_nt: TGTGCCAGCAGCAATCGCCGGACTAGCGGGGTCTACGAGCAGTACTTC; cdr3_aa: CASSNRRTSGVYEQYF
clone_size: .; j_call: TRBJ2-5; d_call: TRBD2; v_call: TRBV20-1; cdr3_nt: TGCAGTGCTGTGGCACTAGCGGATATAGAGACCCAGTACTTC; cdr3_aa: CSAVALADIETQYF
clone_size: .; j_call: TRBJ1-1; d_call: .; v_call: TRBV6-1; cdr3_nt: TGTGCCAGCTCCGGGACATGGGGCACTGAAGCTTTCTTT; cdr3_aa: CASSGTWGTEAFF